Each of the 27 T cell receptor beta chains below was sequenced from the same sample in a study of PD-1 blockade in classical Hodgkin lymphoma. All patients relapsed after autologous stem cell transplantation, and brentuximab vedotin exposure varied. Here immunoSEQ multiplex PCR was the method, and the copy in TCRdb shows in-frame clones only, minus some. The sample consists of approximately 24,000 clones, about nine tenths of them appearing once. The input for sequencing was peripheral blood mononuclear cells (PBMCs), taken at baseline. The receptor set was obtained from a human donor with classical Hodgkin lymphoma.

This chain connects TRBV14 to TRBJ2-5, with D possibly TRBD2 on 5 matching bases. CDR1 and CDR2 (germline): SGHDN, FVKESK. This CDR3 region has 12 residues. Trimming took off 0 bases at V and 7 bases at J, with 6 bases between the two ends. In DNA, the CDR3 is TGTGCCAGCAGCCAAGATCGGGGGACCCAGTACTTC. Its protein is CASSQDRGTQYF.

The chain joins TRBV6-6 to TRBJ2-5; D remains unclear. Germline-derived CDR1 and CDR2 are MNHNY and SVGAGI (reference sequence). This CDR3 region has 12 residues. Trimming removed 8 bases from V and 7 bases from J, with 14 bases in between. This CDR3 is CASGTPLGTQYF. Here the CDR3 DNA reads TGTGCCAGCGGCACGCCCTTAGGGACCCAGTACTTC.

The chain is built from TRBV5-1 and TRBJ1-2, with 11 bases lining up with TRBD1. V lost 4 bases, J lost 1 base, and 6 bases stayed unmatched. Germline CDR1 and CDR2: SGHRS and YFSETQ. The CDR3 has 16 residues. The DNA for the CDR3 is TGCGCCAGCAGCCAAACCGGGACAGGGGGTAACTATGGCTACACCTTC. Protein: CASSQTGTGGNYGYTF.

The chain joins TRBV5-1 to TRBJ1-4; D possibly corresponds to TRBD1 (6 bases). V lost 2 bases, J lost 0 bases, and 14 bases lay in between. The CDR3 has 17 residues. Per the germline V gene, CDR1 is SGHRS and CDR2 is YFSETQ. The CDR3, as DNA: TGCGCCAGCAGCTTCGGTCAGGGGCCTGCAACTAATGAAAAACTGTTTTTT. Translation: CASSFGQGPATNEKLFF.

The CDR3 protein is CAWSIGTANTEAFF. The CDR3 bases are TGTGCCTGGAGTATCGGGACGGCAAACACTGAAGCTTTCTTT. The chain uses TRBV30 and TRBJ1-1, with a possible D match to TRBD1 (5 bases). Germline assignment: CDR1 GTSNPN and CDR2 SVGIG (reference sequence). V was cut by 2 bases and J by 2 bases, with 12 bases left in between. The CDR3 has 14 residues.

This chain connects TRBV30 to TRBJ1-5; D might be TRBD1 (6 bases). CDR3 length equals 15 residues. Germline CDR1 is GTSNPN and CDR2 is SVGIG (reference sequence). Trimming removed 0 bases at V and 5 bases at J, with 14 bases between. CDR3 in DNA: TGTGCCTGGAGTGTAACTGGACAGCTTTATCAGCCCCAGCATTTT. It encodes CAWSVTGQLYQPQHF.

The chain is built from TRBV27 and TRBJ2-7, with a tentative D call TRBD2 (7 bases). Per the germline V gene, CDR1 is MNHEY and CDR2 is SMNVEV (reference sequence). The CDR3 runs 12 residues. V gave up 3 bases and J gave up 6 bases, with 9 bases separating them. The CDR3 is CASSFGGAEQYF. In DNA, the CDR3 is TGTGCCAGCAGTTTTGGGGGGGCCGAGCAGTACTTC.

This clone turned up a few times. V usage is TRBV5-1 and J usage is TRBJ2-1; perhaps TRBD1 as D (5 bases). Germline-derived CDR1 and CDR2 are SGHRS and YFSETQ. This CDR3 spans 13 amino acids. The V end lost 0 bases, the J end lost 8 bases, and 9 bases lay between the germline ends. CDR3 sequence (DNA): TGCGCCAGCAGCTTGGTGGGGCGAGATGAGCAGTTCTTC. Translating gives CASSLVGRDEQFF.

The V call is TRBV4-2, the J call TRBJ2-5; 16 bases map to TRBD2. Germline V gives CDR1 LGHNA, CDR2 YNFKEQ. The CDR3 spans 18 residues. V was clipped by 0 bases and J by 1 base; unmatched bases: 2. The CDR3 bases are TGTGCCAGCAGCCAAGAGGGGACTAGCGGGGGGGGCCAAGAGACCCAGTACTTC. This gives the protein CASSQEGTSGGGQETQYF.

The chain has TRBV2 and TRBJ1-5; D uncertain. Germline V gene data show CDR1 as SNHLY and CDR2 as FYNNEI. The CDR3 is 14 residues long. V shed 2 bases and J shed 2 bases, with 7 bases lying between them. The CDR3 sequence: CASSEFQGNQPQHF. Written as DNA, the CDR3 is TGTGCCAGCAGTGAATTTCAGGGCAATCAGCCCCAGCATTTT.

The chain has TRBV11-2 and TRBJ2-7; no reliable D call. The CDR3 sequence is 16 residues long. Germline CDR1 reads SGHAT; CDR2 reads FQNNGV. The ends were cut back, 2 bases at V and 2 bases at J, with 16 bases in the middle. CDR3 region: CASSLPLRTHTYEQYF. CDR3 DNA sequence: TGTGCCAGCAGCTTACCGCTGAGAACACATACCTACGAGCAGTACTTC. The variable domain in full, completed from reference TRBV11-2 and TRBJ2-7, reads EAGVAQSPRYKIIEKRQSVAFWCNPISGHATLYWYQQILGQGPKLLIQFQNNGVVDDSQLPKDRFSAERLKGVDSTLKIQPAKLEDSAVYLCASSLPLRTHTYEQYFGPGTRLTVT.

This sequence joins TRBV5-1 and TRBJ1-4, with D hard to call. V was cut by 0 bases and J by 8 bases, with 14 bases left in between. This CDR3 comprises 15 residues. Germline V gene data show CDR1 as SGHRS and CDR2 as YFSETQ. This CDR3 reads CASSLAGVGEEKLFF. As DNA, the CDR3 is TGCGCCAGCAGCTTGGCCGGGGTCGGCGAGGAAAAACTGTTTTTT.

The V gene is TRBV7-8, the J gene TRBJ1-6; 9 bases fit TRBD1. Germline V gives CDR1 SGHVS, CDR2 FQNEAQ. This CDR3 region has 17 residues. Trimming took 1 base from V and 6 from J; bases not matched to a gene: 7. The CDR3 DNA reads TGTGCCAGCAGCTTAGTTAGCACAGGGGGCAGTAATTCACCCCTCCACTTT. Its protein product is CASSLVSTGGSNSPLHF.

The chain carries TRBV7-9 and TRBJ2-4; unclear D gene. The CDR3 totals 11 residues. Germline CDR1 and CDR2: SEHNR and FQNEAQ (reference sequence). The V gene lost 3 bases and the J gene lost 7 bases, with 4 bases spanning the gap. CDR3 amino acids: CASSFVNIQYF. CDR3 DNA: TGTGCCAGCAGCTTTGTCAACATTCAGTACTTC. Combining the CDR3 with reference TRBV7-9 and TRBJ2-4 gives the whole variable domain DTGVSQNPRHKITKRGQNVTFRCDPISEHNRLYWYRQTLGQGPEFLTYFQNEAQLEKSRLLSDRFSAERPKGSFSTLEIQRTEQGDSAMYLCASSFVNIQYFGAGTRLSVL.

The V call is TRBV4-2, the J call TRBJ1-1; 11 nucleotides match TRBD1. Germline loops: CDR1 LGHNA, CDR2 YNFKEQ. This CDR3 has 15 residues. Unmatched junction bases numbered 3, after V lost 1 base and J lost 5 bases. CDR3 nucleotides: TGTGCCAGCAGCCAAGTCGGGGACAGGGGGACTGAAGCTTTCTTT. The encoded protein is CASSQVGDRGTEAFF.

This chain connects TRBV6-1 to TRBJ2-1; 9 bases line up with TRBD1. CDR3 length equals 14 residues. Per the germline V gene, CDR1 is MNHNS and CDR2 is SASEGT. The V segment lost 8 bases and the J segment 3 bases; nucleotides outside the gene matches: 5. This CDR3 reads CASFRDRVYNEQFF. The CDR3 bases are TGTGCCAGCTTCCGGGACAGGGTCTACAATGAGCAGTTCTTC.

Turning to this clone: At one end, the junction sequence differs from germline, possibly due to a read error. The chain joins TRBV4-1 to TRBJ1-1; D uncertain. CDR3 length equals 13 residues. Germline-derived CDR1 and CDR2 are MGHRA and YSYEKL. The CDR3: CAGSQWEVTEAFF. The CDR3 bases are TGCGCCGGCAGCCAATGGGAGGTTACTGAAGCTTTCTTT.

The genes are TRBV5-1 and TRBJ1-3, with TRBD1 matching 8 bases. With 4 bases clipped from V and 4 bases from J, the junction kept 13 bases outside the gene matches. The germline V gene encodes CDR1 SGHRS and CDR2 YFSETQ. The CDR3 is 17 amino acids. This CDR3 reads CASSKMTGAGAGNTIYF. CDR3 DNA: TGCGCCAGCAGCAAAATGACAGGGGCCGGGGCCGGAAACACCATATATTTT.

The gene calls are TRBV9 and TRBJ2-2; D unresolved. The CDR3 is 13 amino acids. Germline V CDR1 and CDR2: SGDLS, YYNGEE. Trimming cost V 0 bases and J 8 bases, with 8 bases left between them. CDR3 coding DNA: TGTGCCAGCAGCGTAGTAGGTCGTGGGGAGCTGTTTTTT. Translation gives CASSVVGRGELFF. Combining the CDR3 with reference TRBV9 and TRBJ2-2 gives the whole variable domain DSGVTQTPKHLITATGQRVTLRCSPRSGDLSVYWYQQSLDQGLQFLIQYYNGEERAKGNILERFSAQQFPDLHSELNLSSLELGDSALYFCASSVVGRGELFFGEGSRLTVL.

DNA of the CDR3: TGCGCCAGCAGCTTGGAAGGCAAGGGGGCAGATACGCAGTATTTT. Its translation: CASSLEGKGADTQYF. This rearrangement joins TRBV5-1 to TRBJ2-3; a possible D gene is TRBD1 (6 bases). This CDR3 region has 15 residues. Trimming cost V 0 bases and J 4 bases, with 12 bases left between them. The germline V gene has CDR1 SGHRS and CDR2 YFSETQ.

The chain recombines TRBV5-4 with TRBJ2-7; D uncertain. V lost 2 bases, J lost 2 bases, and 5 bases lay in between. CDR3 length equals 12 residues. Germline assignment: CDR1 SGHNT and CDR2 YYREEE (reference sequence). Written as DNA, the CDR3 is TGTGCCAGCAGCTTATTCCCCTACGAGCAGTACTTC. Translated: CASSLFPYEQYF.

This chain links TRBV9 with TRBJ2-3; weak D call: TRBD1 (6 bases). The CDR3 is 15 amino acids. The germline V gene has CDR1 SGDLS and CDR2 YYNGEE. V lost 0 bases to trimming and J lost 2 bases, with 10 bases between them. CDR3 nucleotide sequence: TGTGCCAGCAGCGTAGAGTGGGGGCACACAGATACGCAGTATTTT. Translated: CASSVEWGHTDTQYF. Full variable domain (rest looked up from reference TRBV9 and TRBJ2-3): DSGVTQTPKHLITATGQRVTLRCSPRSGDLSVYWYQQSLDQGLQFLIQYYNGEERAKGNILERFSAQQFPDLHSELNLSSLELGDSALYFCASSVEWGHTDTQYFGPGTRLTVL.

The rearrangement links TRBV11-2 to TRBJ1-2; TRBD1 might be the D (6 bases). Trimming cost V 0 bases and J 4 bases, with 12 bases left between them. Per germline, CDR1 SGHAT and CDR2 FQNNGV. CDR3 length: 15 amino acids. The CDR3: CASSLESGRGYGYTF. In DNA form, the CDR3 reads TGTGCCAGCAGCTTAGAGAGCGGCAGGGGCTATGGCTACACCTTC.

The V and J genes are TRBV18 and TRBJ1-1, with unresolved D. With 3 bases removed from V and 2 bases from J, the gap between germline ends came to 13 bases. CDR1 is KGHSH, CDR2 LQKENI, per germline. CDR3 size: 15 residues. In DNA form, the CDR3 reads TGTGCCAGCTCACCTATAGGACCCCCAAACACTGAAGCTTTCTTT. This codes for CASSPIGPPNTEAFF. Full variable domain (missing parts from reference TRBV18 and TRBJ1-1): NAGVMQNPRHLVRRRGQEARLRCSPMKGHSHVYWYRQLPEEGLKFMVYLQKENIIDESGMPKERFSAEFPKEGPSILRIQQVVRGDSAAYFCASSPIGPPNTEAFFGQGTRLTVV.

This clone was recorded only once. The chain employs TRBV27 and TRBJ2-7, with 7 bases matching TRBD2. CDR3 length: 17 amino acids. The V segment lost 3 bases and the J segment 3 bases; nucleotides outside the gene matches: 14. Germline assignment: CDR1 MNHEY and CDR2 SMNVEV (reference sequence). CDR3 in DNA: TGTGCCAGCAGTTTCCACTCATGGGGCGGGGACTACTACGAGCAGTACTTC. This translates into CASSFHSWGGDYYEQYF.

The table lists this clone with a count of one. The CDR3 spells CASSLDLAGATQYF. As DNA, the CDR3 is TGCGCCAGCAGCTTGGACCTAGCGGGGGCCACGCAGTATTTT. The chain joins TRBV5-1 to TRBJ2-3, with 10 bases identical to TRBD2. Unmatched junction bases numbered 4, after V lost 0 bases and J lost 9 bases. The CDR3 length is 14 residues. CDR1 is SGHRS, CDR2 YFSETQ, per germline.

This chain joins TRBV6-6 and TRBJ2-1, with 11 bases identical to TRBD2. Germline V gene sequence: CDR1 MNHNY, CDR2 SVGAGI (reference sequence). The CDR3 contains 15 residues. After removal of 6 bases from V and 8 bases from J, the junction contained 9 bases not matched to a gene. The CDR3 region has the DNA TGTGCCAGCAGCCCTTTAGCGGGGGGGCTTCATGAGCAGTTCTTC. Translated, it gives CASSPLAGGLHEQFF.